A single sample is the source of the 10 T cell receptor beta chains below, sequenced in a study of human T cells and chemical hapten exposure. MiXCR, applied by TCRdb to the RACE reads, yields one record per CDR3 protein. The table includes approximately 71,000 distinct CDR3 sequences, approximately 9.4% detected once. Regarding time point: patch test 1, 2 weeks after DPC sensitization. Treatment reported: therapeutic diphenylcyclopropenone sensitization with weekly scalp DPC. This material consisted of whole blood, taken in connection with sensitization to the hapten diphenylcyclopropenone (DPC). These receptors came from a woman aged 40 to 49 with alopecia areata. Some clones in this sample may be carry-over from other donors' samples.

This clonotype was counted at least ten times. The V call is TRBV6-1, the J call TRBJ2-7; D might be TRBD1 (6 bases). The CDR3 loop spans 12 amino acids. Between the trimmed V and J ends, which lost 11 bases and 0 bases, there was a span of 11 bases. The germline V gene encodes CDR1 MNHNS and CDR2 SASEGT. In DNA, the CDR3 is TGTGCCCTCAGGGGATTCTCCTACGAGCAGTACTTC. Translating it yields CALRGFSYEQYF.

The chain is built from TRBV29-1 and TRBJ1-1; the D gene is possibly TRBD1 (5 bases). Germline lookup yields CDR1 SQVTM and CDR2 ANQGSEA. V lost 5 bases and J lost 4, with 14 bases in between. The CDR3 contains 13 residues. The CDR3: CSVLGRGVTEAFF. The CDR3 DNA is TGCAGCGTTCTGGGACGGGGGGTCACTGAAGCTTTCTTT.

This clonotype appeared many times. This chain joins TRBV5-1 and TRBJ2-5; the D is unclear. CDR1 is SGHRS, CDR2 YFSETQ, per germline. The CDR3 consists of 14 residues. The germline V and J ends were trimmed by 0 bases and 5 bases, with 11 bases remaining between them. The chain's CDR3 is CASSLDVALETQYF. The DNA for the CDR3 is TGCGCCAGCAGCTTGGACGTGGCTCTGGAGACCCAGTACTTC.

This clonotype was counted between two and nine times. The CDR3 DNA follows: TGCGCCAGCAGCTTGGAGCCAGGGGGGTCTTATGGCTACACCTTC. It is translated as CASSLEPGGSYGYTF. The rearrangement joins TRBV5-1 to TRBJ1-2; 7 nucleotides agree with TRBD1. From germline, CDR1 is SGHRS and CDR2 YFSETQ. The ends lost 0 bases at V and 5 bases at J; junction bases unmatched: 7. CDR3 length: 15 amino acids.

This clonotype was found many times. This chain connects TRBV5-1 to TRBJ1-4, with 11 bases aligning to TRBD1. Looked up from germline, CDR1 is SGHRS and CDR2 is YFSETQ. V shed 6 bases, J shed 6 bases, and the junction held 7 bases outside the gene matches. This CDR3 has 15 residues. The CDR3 here is CASKERGQGDEKLFF. The CDR3 coding sequence is TGCGCCAGCAAGGAGAGGGGACAGGGGGATGAAAAACTGTTTTTT.

The J gene is TRBJ2-3, the V gene TRBV6-1; either TRBD1 or TRBD2 may supply D (6 bases each). The V end lost 2 bases, the J end lost 4 bases, and 10 bases lay between the germline ends. The CDR3 consists of 14 residues. Germline CDR1 is MNHNS and CDR2 is SASEGT. The DNA for the CDR3 is TGTGCCAGCAGTGAAAGGGGGGTTCCAGATACGCAGTATTTT. Amino acid sequence: CASSERGVPDTQYF.

V is TRBV11-2 and J is TRBJ1-2; 7 bases line up with TRBD1. J lost 3 bases, V lost 6 bases, and 7 bases had no gene match. From germline, CDR1 is SGHAT and CDR2 FQNNGV. This CDR3 has 14 residues. The CDR3 bases are TGTGCCAGCAGTCGACAGGGTGATCACTATGGCTACACCTTC. Protein sequence: CASSRQGDHYGYTF.

In its sample, this clonotype was seen many times. The J gene is TRBJ1-5, the V gene TRBV27; D perhaps matches TRBD1 (6 bases). CDR1 MNHEY and CDR2 SMNVEV come from the germline V gene (reference sequence). V lost 5 bases and J 0 bases, leaving 14 bases between the germline ends. The CDR3 loop spans 16 amino acids. The CDR3 region is CASSDGGPDSNQPQHF. The CDR3 region has the DNA TGTGCCAGCAGTGACGGGGGGCCAGATAGCAATCAGCCCCAGCATTTT.

This clonotype appeared many times. This CDR3 is CASSAGTGPSGGYTF. The CDR3 DNA is TGTGCCAGCAGCGCTGGGACAGGCCCTTCTGGGGGCTACACCTTC. V and J are TRBV9 and TRBJ1-2; 8 bases are shared with TRBD1. The V gene's germline CDR1 is SGDLS and CDR2 YYNGEE. CDR3 length: 15 residues. Trimming removed 3 bases from V and 8 bases from J; junction bases left unmatched: 12. Filled out from reference TRBV9 and TRBJ1-2, the complete variable domain reads DSGVTQTPKHLITATGQRVTLRCSPRSGDLSVYWYQQSLDQGLQFLIQYYNGEERAKGNILERFSAQQFPDLHSELNLSSLELGDSALYFCASSAGTGPSGGYTFGSGTRLTVV.

The rearrangement uses TRBV2 and TRBJ2-1; 9 bases line up with TRBD1. The CDR3 is made up of 14 amino acids. Trimming at V came to 8 bases and at J to 4 bases, leaving 6 bases not matched to a gene. The germline V gene encodes CDR1 SNHLY and CDR2 FYNNEI. Here the CDR3 reads CASGGQGMYNEQFF. CDR3 in DNA: TGTGCCAGCGGTGGACAGGGGATGTACAATGAGCAGTTCTTC.